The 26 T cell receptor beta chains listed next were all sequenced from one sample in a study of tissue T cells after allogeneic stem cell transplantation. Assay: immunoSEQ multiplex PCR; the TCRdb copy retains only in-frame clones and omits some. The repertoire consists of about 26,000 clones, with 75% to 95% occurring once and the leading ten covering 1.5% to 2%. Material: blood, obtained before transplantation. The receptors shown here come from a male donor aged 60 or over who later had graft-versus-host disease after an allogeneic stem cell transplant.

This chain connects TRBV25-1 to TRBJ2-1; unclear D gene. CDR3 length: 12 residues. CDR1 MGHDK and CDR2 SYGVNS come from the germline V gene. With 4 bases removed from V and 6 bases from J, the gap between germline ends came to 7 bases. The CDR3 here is CASSGVPNEQFF. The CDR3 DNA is TGTGCCAGCAGTGGTGTCCCCAATGAGCAGTTCTTC.

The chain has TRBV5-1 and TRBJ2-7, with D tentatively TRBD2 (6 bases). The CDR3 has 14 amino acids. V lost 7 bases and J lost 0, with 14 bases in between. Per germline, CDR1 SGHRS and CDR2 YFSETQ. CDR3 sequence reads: CASALAGSSYEQYF. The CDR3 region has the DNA TGCGCCAGCGCCCTGGCGGGGAGCTCCTACGAGCAGTACTTC. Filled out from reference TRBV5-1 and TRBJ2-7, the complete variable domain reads KAGVTQTPRYLIKTRGQQVTLSCSPISGHRSVSWYQQTPGQGLQFLFEYFSETQRNKGNFPGRFSGRQFSNSRSEMNVSTLELGDSALYLCASALAGSSYEQYFGPGTRLTVT.

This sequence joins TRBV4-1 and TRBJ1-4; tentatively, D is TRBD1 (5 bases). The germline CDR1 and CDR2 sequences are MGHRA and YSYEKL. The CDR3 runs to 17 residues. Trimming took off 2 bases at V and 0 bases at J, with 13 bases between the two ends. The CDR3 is CASSQPDSFTTNEKLFF. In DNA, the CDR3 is TGCGCCAGCAGCCAACCCGACAGCTTCACAACTAATGAAAAACTGTTTTTT.

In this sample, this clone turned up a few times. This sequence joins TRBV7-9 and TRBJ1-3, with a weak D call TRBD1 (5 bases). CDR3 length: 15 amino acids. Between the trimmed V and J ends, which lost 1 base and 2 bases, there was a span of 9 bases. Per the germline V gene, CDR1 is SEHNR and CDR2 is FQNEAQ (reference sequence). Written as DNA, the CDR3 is TGTGCCAGCAGCTTAGAAGGAGGGGCTGGAAACACCATATATTTT. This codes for CASSLEGGAGNTIYF.

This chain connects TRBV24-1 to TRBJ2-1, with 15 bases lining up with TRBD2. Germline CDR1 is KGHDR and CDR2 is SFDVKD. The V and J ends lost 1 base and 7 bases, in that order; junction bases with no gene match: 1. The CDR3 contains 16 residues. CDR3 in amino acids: CATSDFGTSGRNEQFF. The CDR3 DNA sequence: TGTGCCACCAGTGATTTTGGGACTAGCGGGAGGAATGAGCAGTTCTTC.

The CDR3 reads CASSLGTSGDTQYF. The DNA for the CDR3 is TGTGCCAGCAGCTTAGGTACGTCGGGAGATACGCAGTATTTT. The chain uses TRBV5-4 and TRBJ2-3; D gene ambiguous. CDR1 and CDR2 (germline): SGHNT, YYREEE (reference sequence). The V end lost 2 bases, the J end lost 5 bases, and 12 bases lay between the germline ends. The CDR3 consists of 14 residues.

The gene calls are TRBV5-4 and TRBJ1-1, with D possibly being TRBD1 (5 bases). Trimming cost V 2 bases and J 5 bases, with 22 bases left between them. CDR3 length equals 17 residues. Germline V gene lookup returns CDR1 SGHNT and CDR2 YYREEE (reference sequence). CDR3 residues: CASSFSGGHLGETEAFF. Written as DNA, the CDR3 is TGTGCCAGCAGCTTCTCCGGCGGACACCTAGGGGAGACTGAAGCTTTCTTT.

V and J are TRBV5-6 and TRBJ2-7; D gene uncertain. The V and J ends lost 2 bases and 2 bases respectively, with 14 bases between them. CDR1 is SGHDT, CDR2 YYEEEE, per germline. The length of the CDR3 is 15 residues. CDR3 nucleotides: TGTGCCAGCAGCTTAGGGCCCCGAGGCCCCTACGAGCAGTACTTC. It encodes CASSLGPRGPYEQYF.

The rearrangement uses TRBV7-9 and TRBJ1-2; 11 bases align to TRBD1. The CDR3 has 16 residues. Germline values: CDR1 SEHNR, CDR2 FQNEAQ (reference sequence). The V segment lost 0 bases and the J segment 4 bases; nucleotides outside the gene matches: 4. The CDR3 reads CASSLAGTGGLYGYTF. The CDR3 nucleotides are TGTGCCAGCAGCTTAGCGGGGACAGGGGGTCTCTATGGCTACACCTTC.

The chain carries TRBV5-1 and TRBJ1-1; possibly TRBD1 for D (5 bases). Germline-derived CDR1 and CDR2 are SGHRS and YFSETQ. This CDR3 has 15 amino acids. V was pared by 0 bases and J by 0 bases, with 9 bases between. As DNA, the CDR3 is TGCGCCAGCAGCTTGGGGACAAGGATGAACACTGAAGCTTTCTTT. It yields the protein CASSLGTRMNTEAFF. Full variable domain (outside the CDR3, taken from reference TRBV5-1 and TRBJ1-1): KAGVTQTPRYLIKTRGQQVTLSCSPISGHRSVSWYQQTPGQGLQFLFEYFSETQRNKGNFPGRFSGRQFSNSRSEMNVSTLELGDSALYLCASSLGTRMNTEAFFGQGTRLTVV.

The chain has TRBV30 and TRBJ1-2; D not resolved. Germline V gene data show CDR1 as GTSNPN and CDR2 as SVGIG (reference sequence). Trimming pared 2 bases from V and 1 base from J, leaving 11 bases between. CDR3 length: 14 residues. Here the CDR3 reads CAWSLRGYNYGYTF. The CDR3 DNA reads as TGTGCCTGGAGTCTACGGGGTTATAACTATGGCTACACCTTC.

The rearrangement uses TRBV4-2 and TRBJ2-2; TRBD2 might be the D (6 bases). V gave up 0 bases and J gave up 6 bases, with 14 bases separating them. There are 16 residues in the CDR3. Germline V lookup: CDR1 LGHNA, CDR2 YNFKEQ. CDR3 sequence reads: CASSQDRIRGAGELFF. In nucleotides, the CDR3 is TGTGCCAGCAGCCAAGATAGGATACGCGGGGCCGGGGAGCTGTTTTTT.

CDR3 in amino acids: CASSDPPTDTQYF. CDR3 nucleotides: TGTGCCAGCAGCGACCCTCCCACGGATACGCAGTATTTT. J is TRBJ2-3 and V is TRBV3-1 (or the pseudogene TRBV3-2); D gene uncertain. The CDR3 runs to 13 residues. Germline V gives CDR1 LGHDT, CDR2 YNNKEL (reference sequence). V was clipped by 5 bases and J by 6 bases, with 12 bases between them.

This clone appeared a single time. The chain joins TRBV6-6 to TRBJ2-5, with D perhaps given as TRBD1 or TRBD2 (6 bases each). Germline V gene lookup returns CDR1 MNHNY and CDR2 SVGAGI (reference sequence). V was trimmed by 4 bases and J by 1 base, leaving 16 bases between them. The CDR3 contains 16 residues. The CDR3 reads CASSSRGTRGQETQYF. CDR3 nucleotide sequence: TGTGCCAGCAGTTCCCGCGGGACACGAGGCCAAGAGACCCAGTACTTC.

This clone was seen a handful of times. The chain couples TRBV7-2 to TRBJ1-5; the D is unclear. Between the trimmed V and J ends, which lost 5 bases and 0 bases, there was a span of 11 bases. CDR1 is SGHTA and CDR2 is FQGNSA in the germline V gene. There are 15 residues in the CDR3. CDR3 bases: TGTGCCAGCAGCCCGAGCAGGAGTAGCAATCAGCCCCAGCATTTT. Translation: CASSPSRSSNQPQHF. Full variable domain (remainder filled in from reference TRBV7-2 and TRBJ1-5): GAGVSQSPSNKVTEKGKDVELRCDPISGHTALYWYRQSLGQGLEFLIYFQGNSAPDKSGLPSDRFSAERTGGSVSTLTIQRTQQEDSAVYLCASSPSRSSNQPQHFGDGTRLSIL.

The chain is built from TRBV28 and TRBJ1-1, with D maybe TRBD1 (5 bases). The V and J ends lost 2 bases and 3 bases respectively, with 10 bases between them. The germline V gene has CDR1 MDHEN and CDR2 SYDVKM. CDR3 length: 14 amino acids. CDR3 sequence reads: CASSLAGGDTEAFF. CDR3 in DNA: TGTGCCAGCAGTTTAGCGGGAGGGGACACTGAAGCTTTCTTT.

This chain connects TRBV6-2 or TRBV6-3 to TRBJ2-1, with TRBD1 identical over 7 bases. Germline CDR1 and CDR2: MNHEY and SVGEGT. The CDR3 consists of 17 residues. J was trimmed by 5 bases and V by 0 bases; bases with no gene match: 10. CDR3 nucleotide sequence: TGTGCCAGCAGTTACTCGAGACAGGGCAACATGGACAATGAGCAGTTCTTC. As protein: CASSYSRQGNMDNEQFF.

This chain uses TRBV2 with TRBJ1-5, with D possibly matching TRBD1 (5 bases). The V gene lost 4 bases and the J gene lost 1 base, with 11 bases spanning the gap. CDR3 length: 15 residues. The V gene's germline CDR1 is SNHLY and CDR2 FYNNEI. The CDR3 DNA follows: TGTGCCAGCAGTGTCGACAGCAGGAGCAATCAGCCCCAGCATTTT. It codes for CASSVDSRSNQPQHF.

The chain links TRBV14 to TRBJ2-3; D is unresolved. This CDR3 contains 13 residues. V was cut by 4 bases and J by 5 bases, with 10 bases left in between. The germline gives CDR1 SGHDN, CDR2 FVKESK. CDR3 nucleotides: TGTGCCAGCAGCCCTCACCCTAGAGATACGCAGTATTTT. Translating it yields CASSPHPRDTQYF.

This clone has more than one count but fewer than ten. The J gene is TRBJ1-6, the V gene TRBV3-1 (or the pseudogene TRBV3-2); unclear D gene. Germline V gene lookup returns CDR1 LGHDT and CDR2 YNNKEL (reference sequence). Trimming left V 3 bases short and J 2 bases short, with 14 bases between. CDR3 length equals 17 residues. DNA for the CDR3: TGTGCCAGCAGCCACGAAGGGCAAGTCGCCTATAATTCACCCCTCCACTTT. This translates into CASSHEGQVAYNSPLHF.

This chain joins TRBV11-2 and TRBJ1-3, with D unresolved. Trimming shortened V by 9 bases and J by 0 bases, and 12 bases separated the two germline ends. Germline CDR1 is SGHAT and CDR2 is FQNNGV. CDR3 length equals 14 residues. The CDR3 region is CASGDAHSGNTIYF. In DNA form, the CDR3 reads TGTGCCAGTGGAGACGCCCACTCTGGAAACACCATATATTTT.

This CDR3 reads CASSSLTGTYEQYF. DNA for the CDR3: TGCGCCAGCAGCTCCCTAACAGGGACCTACGAGCAGTACTTC. This sequence joins TRBV5-1 and TRBJ2-7; D may be TRBD1 (6 bases). Germline values: CDR1 SGHRS, CDR2 YFSETQ. Trimming pared 3 bases from V and 2 bases from J, leaving 12 bases between. The CDR3 length is 14 residues.

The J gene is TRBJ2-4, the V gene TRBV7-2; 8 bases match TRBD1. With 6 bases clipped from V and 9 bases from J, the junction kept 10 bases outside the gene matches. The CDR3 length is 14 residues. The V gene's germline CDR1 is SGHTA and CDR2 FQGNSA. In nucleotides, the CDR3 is TGTGCCAGCAGGCCTCAGGGGGCCCTGGGCATTCAGTACTTC. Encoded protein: CASRPQGALGIQYF. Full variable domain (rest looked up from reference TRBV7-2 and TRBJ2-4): GAGVSQSPSNKVTEKGKDVELRCDPISGHTALYWYRQSLGQGLEFLIYFQGNSAPDKSGLPSDRFSAERTGGSVSTLTIQRTQQEDSAVYLCASRPQGALGIQYFGAGTRLSVL.

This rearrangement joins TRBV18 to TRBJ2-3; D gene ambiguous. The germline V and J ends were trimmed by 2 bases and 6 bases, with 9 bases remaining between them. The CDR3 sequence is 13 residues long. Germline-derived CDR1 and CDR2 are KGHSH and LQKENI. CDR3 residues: CASSPNSPDTQYF. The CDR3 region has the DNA TGTGCCAGCTCACCAAACAGTCCCGATACGCAGTATTTT. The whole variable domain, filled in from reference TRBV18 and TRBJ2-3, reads NAGVMQNPRHLVRRRGQEARLRCSPMKGHSHVYWYRQLPEEGLKFMVYLQKENIIDESGMPKERFSAEFPKEGPSILRIQQVVRGDSAAYFCASSPNSPDTQYFGPGTRLTVL.

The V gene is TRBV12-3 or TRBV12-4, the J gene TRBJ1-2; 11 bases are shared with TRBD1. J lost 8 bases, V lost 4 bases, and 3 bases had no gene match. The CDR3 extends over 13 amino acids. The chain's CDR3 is CASSWTGGEGYTF. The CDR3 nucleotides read TGTGCCAGCAGTTGGACAGGGGGCGAAGGCTACACCTTC.

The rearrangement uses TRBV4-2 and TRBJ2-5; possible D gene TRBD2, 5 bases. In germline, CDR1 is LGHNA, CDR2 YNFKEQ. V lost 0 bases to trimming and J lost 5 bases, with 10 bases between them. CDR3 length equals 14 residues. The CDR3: CASSQERVSETQYF. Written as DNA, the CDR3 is TGTGCCAGCAGCCAAGAGAGGGTTTCCGAGACCCAGTACTTC.